The rows below give T cell receptor beta chains drawn from one sample of a study of T cell clones after liver transplantation. The repertoire was sequenced with immunoSEQ multiplex PCR; TCRdb's copy has only in-frame clones and lacks some. The table includes about 68,000 clones, around 93% detected once. Source: CD4+ T cells from blood, taken about 26 months after liver transplant. All receptors come from a human patient who received a liver transplant. Some T cells may have come from the graft donor. The CDR3 runs from the conserved cysteine through the conserved F or W. D genes are given only for firm matches. Clone size is shown for a subset of rows, as once, few, many or a class of expanded clone.

j_call: TRBJ2-7
cdr3_length: 14
v_call: TRBV5-1
d_call: NA
clone_size: once
cdr3_nt: TGCGCCAGCAGCCTAGTGCCCGGGGTAGACGAGCAGTACTTC
cdr3_aa: CASSLVPGVDEQYF

j_call: TRBJ2-1
cdr3_length: 12
v_call: TRBV19
d_call: NA
clone_size: NA
cdr3_nt: TGTGCCAGTAACAAGGGTTACAATGAGCAGTTCTTC
cdr3_aa: CASNKGYNEQFF

j_call: TRBJ2-1
cdr3_length: 15
v_call: TRBV4-3
d_call: NA
clone_size: NA
cdr3_nt: TGCGCCAGCAGCCAAGGAGGAGCGGGTTACAATGAGCAGTTCTTC
cdr3_aa: CASSQGGAGYNEQFF

j_call: TRBJ1-4
cdr3_length: 14
v_call: TRBV5-4
d_call: NA
clone_size: NA
cdr3_nt: TGTGCCAGCAGCTTGGACGGTAGGAATGAAAAACTGTTTTTT
cdr3_aa: CASSLDGRNEKLFF

j_call: TRBJ1-2
cdr3_length: 12
v_call: TRBV7-2
d_call: NA
clone_size: NA
cdr3_nt: TGTGCCAGCAGCTTAGGGATTTATGGCTACACCTTC
cdr3_aa: CASSLGIYGYTF

j_call: TRBJ2-5
cdr3_length: 15
v_call: TRBV21-1
d_call: NA
clone_size: NA
cdr3_nt: TGTGCCAGCGGACCGGGACTAGCGGAACAAGAGACCCAGTACTTC
cdr3_aa: CASGPGLAEQETQYF

j_call: TRBJ2-5
cdr3_length: 13
v_call: TRBV7-3
d_call: NA
clone_size: NA
cdr3_nt: TGTGCCAGCAGCCCACGTGAGGGAGAGACCCAGTACTTC
cdr3_aa: CASSPREGETQYF

j_call: TRBJ2-5
cdr3_length: 14
v_call: TRBV5-1
d_call: NA
clone_size: NA
cdr3_nt: TGCGCCAGCAGCTTGGACGACACTTGGGGGACCCAGTACTTC
cdr3_aa: CASSLDDTWGTQYF

j_call: TRBJ2-3
cdr3_length: 16
v_call: TRBV5-6
d_call: TRBD2
clone_size: NA
cdr3_nt: TGTGCCAGCAGCTTGGGACTAGCGGTTCACGATGATACGCAGTATTTT
cdr3_aa: CASSLGLAVHDDTQYF

j_call: TRBJ1-6
cdr3_length: 17
v_call: TRBV4-2
d_call: NA
clone_size: NA
cdr3_nt: TGTGCCAGCAGCCAAGATAACCAAGGGCGGACTGGTTCACCCCTCCACTTT
cdr3_aa: CASSQDNQGRTGSPLHF

j_call: TRBJ1-5
cdr3_length: 14
v_call: TRBV18
d_call: TRBD1
clone_size: NA
cdr3_nt: TGTGCCAGCTCACCGGACAGGGTCGGGCAGCCCCAGCATTTT
cdr3_aa: CASSPDRVGQPQHF

j_call: TRBJ2-1
cdr3_length: 16
v_call: TRBV10-1
d_call: TRBD2
clone_size: NA
cdr3_nt: TGCGCCAGCGGGAGTAGCGGGAGCTACGACTACAATGAGCAGTTCTTC
cdr3_aa: CASGSSGSYDYNEQFF

j_call: TRBJ2-5
cdr3_length: 15
v_call: TRBV19
d_call: TRBD1
clone_size: NA
cdr3_nt: TGTGCCAGTAGTATCGGGACAGGGTTTTTAGAGACCCAGTACTTC
cdr3_aa: CASSIGTGFLETQYF

j_call: TRBJ2-3
cdr3_length: 14
v_call: TRBV18
d_call: NA
clone_size: NA
cdr3_nt: TGTGCCAGCTCAGCTGGGACCCTCACAGATACGCAGTATTTT
cdr3_aa: CASSAGTLTDTQYF

j_call: TRBJ1-1
cdr3_length: 13
v_call: TRBV27
d_call: NA
clone_size: NA
cdr3_nt: TGTGCCAGCAGTCATGACCGGTACACTGAAGCTTTCTTT
cdr3_aa: CASSHDRYTEAFF

j_call: TRBJ2-1
cdr3_length: 14
v_call: TRBV11-2
d_call: NA
clone_size: NA
cdr3_nt: TGTGCCAGCAGCCAGGGACTCCTTAACAATGAGCAGTTCTTC
cdr3_aa: CASSQGLLNNEQFF

j_call: TRBJ2-7
cdr3_length: 13
v_call: TRBV7-6
d_call: NA
clone_size: few
cdr3_nt: TGTGCCAGCAGCTTAGCCTCATCCTACGAGCAGTACTTC
cdr3_aa: CASSLASSYEQYF

j_call: TRBJ2-7
cdr3_length: 15
v_call: TRBV7-6
d_call: TRBD1
clone_size: NA
cdr3_nt: TGTGCCAGCAGCCCTACAGGGGGCGCTTCCCACGAGCAGTACTTC
cdr3_aa: CASSPTGGASHEQYF

j_call: TRBJ1-2
cdr3_length: 14
v_call: TRBV5-1
d_call: NA
clone_size: NA
cdr3_nt: TGCGCCAGCAGCTTGGCCGGGAGCAACTATGGCTACACCTTC
cdr3_aa: CASSLAGSNYGYTF

j_call: TRBJ2-1
cdr3_length: 12
v_call: TRBV11-3
d_call: NA
clone_size: NA
cdr3_nt: TGTGCCAGCAGCTTAGTTGGAGAAGGGCTGTTCTTC
cdr3_aa: CASSLVGEGLFF

j_call: TRBJ1-1
cdr3_length: 13
v_call: TRBV7-9
d_call: NA
clone_size: NA
cdr3_nt: TGTGCCAGCAGCTCAGGGACCTCCTCGGGAGCTTTCTTT
cdr3_aa: CASSSGTSSGAFF

j_call: TRBJ2-3
cdr3_length: 13
v_call: TRBV7-2
d_call: TRBD1
clone_size: NA
cdr3_nt: TGTGCCAGCCGATACGAGGGGACAGATATGCAGTATTTT
cdr3_aa: CASRYEGTDMQYF

j_call: TRBJ2-2
cdr3_length: 14
v_call: TRBV11-3
d_call: NA
clone_size: once
cdr3_nt: TGTGCCAGCAGCTCAGCAGGGAACACCGGGGAGCTGTTTTTT
cdr3_aa: CASSSAGNTGELFF

j_call: TRBJ2-3
cdr3_length: 17
v_call: TRBV18
d_call: TRBD1
clone_size: once
cdr3_nt: TGTGCCAGCTCACCATACGCGGGACAGGGGACAACAGATACGCAGTATTTT
cdr3_aa: CASSPYAGQGTTDTQYF

j_call: TRBJ1-5
cdr3_length: 13
v_call: TRBV6-5
d_call: NA
clone_size: NA
cdr3_nt: TGTGCCAGCAGGGACCCTTTCAATCAGCCCCAGCATTTT
cdr3_aa: CASRDPFNQPQHF

j_call: TRBJ2-1
cdr3_length: 16
v_call: TRBV27
d_call: TRBD1
clone_size: NA
cdr3_nt: TGTGCCAGCAGTTTATTTGGCCGGGGACAGGGCGGTGAGCAGTTCTTC
cdr3_aa: CASSLFGRGQGGEQFF

j_call: TRBJ2-2
cdr3_length: 14
v_call: TRBV7-8
d_call: NA
clone_size: NA
cdr3_nt: TGTGCCAGCAGCAAACAGGGGAACACCGGGGAGCTGTTTTTT
cdr3_aa: CASSKQGNTGELFF

j_call: TRBJ2-5
cdr3_length: 13
v_call: TRBV5-1
d_call: NA
clone_size: NA
cdr3_nt: TGCGCCAGCAGCTTGGAGTTAGGTGAGACCCAGTACTTC
cdr3_aa: CASSLELGETQYF

j_call: TRBJ2-7
cdr3_length: 14
v_call: TRBV19
d_call: TRBD2
clone_size: NA
cdr3_nt: TGTGCCAGTAGTAGTAGCGGGTCCTCCTACGAGCAGTACTTC
cdr3_aa: CASSSSGSSYEQYF

j_call: TRBJ2-1
cdr3_length: 15
v_call: TRBV4-3
d_call: TRBD1
clone_size: once
cdr3_nt: TGCGCCAGCAGCCGAACCGGGACAGGGGGCTATGAGCAGTTCTTC
cdr3_aa: CASSRTGTGGYEQFF

j_call: TRBJ1-2
cdr3_length: 15
v_call: TRBV18
d_call: NA
clone_size: NA
cdr3_nt: TGTGCCAGCTCACCACTCCCGGGGGGCGGCTATGGCTACACCTTC
cdr3_aa: CASSPLPGGGYGYTF

j_call: TRBJ2-7
cdr3_length: 18
v_call: TRBV5-6
d_call: TRBD2
clone_size: NA
cdr3_nt: TGTGCCAGCAGCTTTCGACTAGCGGTTACCGGCGGTCAGTACGAGCAGTACTTC
cdr3_aa: CASSFRLAVTGGQYEQYF

j_call: TRBJ2-2
cdr3_length: 12
v_call: TRBV28
d_call: NA
clone_size: NA
cdr3_nt: TGTGCCAGCAGTTTGGGGGCCGGGGAGCTGTTTTTT
cdr3_aa: CASSLGAGELFF

j_call: TRBJ2-3
cdr3_length: 15
v_call: TRBV9
d_call: NA
clone_size: NA
cdr3_nt: TGTGCCAGCAGCGCCGGGACCTGGGCCACAGATACGCAGTATTTT
cdr3_aa: CASSAGTWATDTQYF

j_call: TRBJ2-2
cdr3_length: 17
v_call: TRBV19
d_call: NA
clone_size: NA
cdr3_nt: TGTGCCAGTAGTATAGATCTATGGACACCGAACACCGGGGAGCTGTTTTTT
cdr3_aa: CASSIDLWTPNTGELFF

j_call: TRBJ2-6
cdr3_length: 16
v_call: TRBV6-6
d_call: NA
clone_size: NA
cdr3_nt: TGTGCCAGCAGTTACCGCGCGCACTCTGGGGCCAACGTCCTGACTTTC
cdr3_aa: CASSYRAHSGANVLTF

j_call: TRBJ2-7
cdr3_length: 13
v_call: TRBV27
d_call: NA
clone_size: NA
cdr3_nt: TGTGCCAGCAGTCGTCCGGGAATCTACGAGCAGTACTTC
cdr3_aa: CASSRPGIYEQYF

j_call: TRBJ2-1
cdr3_length: 16
v_call: TRBV30
d_call: TRBD2
clone_size: NA
cdr3_nt: TGTGCCTGGAGCCCGGGACTAGCGGGAGGGGTTGATGAGCAGTTCTTC
cdr3_aa: CAWSPGLAGGVDEQFF

j_call: TRBJ2-2
cdr3_length: 14
v_call: TRBV5-1
d_call: TRBD2
clone_size: NA
cdr3_nt: TGCGCCAGCAGCCGTTTAGCGGGATCCGGGGAGCTGTTTTTT
cdr3_aa: CASSRLAGSGELFF

j_call: TRBJ2-1
cdr3_length: 15
v_call: TRBV6-5
d_call: NA
clone_size: NA
cdr3_nt: TGTGCCAGCAGTTACTCGGCAGATCCCTACAATGAGCAGTTCTTC
cdr3_aa: CASSYSADPYNEQFF

j_call: TRBJ2-7
cdr3_length: 15
v_call: TRBV7-9
d_call: NA
clone_size: NA
cdr3_nt: TGTGCCAGCAGCCCCCTGGGGCAGGGTCGTCTCGAGCAGTACTTC
cdr3_aa: CASSPLGQGRLEQYF

j_call: TRBJ2-1
cdr3_length: 15
v_call: TRBV9
d_call: NA
clone_size: NA
cdr3_nt: TGTGCCAGCAGCGTCAGTGAGAGCTCCTACAATGAGCAGTTCTTC
cdr3_aa: CASSVSESSYNEQFF